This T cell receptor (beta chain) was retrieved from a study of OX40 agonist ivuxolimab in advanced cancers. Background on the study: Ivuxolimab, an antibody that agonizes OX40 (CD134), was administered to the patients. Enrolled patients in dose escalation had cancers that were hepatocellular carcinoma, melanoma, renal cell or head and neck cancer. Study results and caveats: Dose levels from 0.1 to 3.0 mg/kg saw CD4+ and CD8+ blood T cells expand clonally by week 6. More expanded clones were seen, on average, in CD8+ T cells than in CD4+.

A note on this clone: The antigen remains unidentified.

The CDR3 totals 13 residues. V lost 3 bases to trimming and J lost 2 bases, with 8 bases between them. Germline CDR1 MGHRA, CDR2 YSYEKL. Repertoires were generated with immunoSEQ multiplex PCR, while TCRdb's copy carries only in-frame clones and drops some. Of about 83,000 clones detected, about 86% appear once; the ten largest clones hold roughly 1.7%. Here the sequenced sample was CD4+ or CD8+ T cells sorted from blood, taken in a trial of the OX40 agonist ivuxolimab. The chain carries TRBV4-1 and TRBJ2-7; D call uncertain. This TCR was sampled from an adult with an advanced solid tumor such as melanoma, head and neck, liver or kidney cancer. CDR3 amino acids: CASSQGQTYEQYF. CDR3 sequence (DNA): TGCGCCAGCAGCCAGGGTCAGACCTACGAGCAGTACTTC.